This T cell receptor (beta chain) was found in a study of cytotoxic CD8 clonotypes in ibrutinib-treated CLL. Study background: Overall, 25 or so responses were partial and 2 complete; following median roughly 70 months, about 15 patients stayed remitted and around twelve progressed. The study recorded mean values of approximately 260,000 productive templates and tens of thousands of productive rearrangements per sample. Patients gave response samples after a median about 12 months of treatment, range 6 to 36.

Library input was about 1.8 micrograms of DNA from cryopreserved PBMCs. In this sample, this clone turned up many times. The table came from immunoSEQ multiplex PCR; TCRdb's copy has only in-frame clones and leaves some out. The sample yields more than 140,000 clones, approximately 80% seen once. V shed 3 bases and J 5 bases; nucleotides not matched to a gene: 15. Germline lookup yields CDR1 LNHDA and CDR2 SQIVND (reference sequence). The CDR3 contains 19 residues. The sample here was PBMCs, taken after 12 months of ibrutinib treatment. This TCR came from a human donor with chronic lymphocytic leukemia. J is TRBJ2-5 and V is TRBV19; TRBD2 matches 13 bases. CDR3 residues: CASSMRRGTSGDRRETQYF. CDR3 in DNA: TGTGCCAGTAGTATGAGGAGGGGGACTAGCGGGGACCGGCGGGAGACCCAGTACTTC.